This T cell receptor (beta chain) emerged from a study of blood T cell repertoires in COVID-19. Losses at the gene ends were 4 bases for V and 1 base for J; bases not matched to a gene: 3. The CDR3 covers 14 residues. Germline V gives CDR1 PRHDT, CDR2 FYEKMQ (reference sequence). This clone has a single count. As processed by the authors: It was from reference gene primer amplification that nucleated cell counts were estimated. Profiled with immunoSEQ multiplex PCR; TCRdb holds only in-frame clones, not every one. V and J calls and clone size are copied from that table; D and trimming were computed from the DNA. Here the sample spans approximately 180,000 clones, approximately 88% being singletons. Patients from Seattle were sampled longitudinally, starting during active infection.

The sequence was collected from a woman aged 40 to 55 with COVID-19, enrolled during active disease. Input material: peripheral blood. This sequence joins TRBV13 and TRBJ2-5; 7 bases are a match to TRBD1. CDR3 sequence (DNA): TGTGCCAGCAGCTCGACAGGGTTCCAAGAGACCCAGTACTTC. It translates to CASSSTGFQETQYF.